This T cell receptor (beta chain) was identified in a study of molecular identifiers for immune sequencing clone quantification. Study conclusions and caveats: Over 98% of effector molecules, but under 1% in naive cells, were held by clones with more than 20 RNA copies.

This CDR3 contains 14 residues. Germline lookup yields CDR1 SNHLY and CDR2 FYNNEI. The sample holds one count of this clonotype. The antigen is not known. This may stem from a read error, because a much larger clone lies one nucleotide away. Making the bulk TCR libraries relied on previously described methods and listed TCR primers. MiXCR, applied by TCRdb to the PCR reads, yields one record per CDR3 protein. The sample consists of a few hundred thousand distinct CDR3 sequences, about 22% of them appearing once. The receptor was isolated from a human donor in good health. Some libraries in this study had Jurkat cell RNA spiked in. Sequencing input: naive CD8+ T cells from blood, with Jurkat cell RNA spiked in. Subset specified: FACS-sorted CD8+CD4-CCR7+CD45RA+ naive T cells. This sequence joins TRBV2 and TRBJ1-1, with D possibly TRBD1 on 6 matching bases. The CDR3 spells CASSDRGLNTGAFF. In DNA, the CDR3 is TGTGCCAGCAGTGACAGGGGCCTGAACACTGGAGCTTTCTTT.